This TCR beta chain was sequenced in a study of T cells in Graves' hyperthyroidism and ophthalmopathy. The CDR3 spans 13 residues. CDR1 and CDR2 from the germline V gene are MGHRA and YSYEKL. Deletions cut 5 bases from V and 6 bases from J, with 13 bases between. This clonotype was recorded at least ten times. It was RNA transcripts that yielded the amplified TCR beta CDR3 regions. The primer set for the first-round RT-PCR of the TCR CDR3 was HTBI. TCRdb passed the multiplex PCR reads through MiXCR, listing each CDR3 protein once. The table has about 200,000 distinct CDR3 sequences, around a sixth seen once.

The chain recombines TRBV4-1 with TRBJ1-1; the D is unclear. The sequencing sample was made of blood. The source of this sequence is a woman between 45 and 60 years old with Graves' hyperthyroidism. The CDR3 spells CASSSRLNAEAFF. The DNA for the CDR3 is TGCGCCAGCAGCTCCCGCCTTAACGCTGAAGCTTTCTTT.